Listed here are 31 T cell receptor beta chains from one sample, sequenced in a study of T cell changes during pregnancy in multiple sclerosis. Sequencing used immunoSEQ multiplex PCR; TCRdb keeps in-frame clones, though not all of them. The sample has 90,000 to 120,000 clones; around 93% are singletons. Sequencing used peripheral blood, obtained in the third trimester of pregnancy. Source of these receptors: a female donor in good health, enrolled as a control in a pregnancy study.

The chain recombines TRBV11-1 with TRBJ2-7; 8 bases agree with TRBD1. V shed 5 bases, J shed 4 bases, and the junction held 1 base outside the gene matches. The germline CDR1 and CDR2 sequences are SGHAT and FQDESV (reference sequence). This CDR3 has 12 residues. The CDR3 coding sequence is TGTGCCAGCAGCGACAGGGGATACGAGCAGTACTTC. It translates to CASSDRGYEQYF.

V is TRBV7-9 and J is TRBJ2-1; perhaps TRBD2 as D (5 bases). V lost 2 bases and J lost 3, with 14 bases in between. Germline V CDR1 and CDR2: SEHNR, FQNEAQ (reference sequence). CDR3 size: 16 residues. In DNA form, the CDR3 reads TGTGCCAGCAGCTTAAAGTTCCCGGGAAACTACAATGAGCAGTTCTTC. Its protein product is CASSLKFPGNYNEQFF. Full variable domain (missing parts from reference TRBV7-9 and TRBJ2-1): DTGVSQNPRHKITKRGQNVTFRCDPISEHNRLYWYRQTLGQGPEFLTYFQNEAQLEKSRLLSDRFSAERPKGSFSTLEIQRTEQGDSAMYLCASSLKFPGNYNEQFFGPGTRLTVL.

The chain uses TRBV11-2 and TRBJ2-5; D is perhaps TRBD1 (6 bases). Trimming took 5 bases from V and 5 from J, leaving 15 bases between them. The CDR3 spans 14 residues. Germline CDR1 is SGHAT and CDR2 is FQNNGV. CDR3 in amino acids: CASSPTGTRETQYF. The CDR3 DNA reads as TGTGCCAGCAGCCCAACAGGGACCCGGGAGACCCAGTACTTC.

This clone was detected a few times. The gene calls are TRBV7-3 and TRBJ1-1; 11 positions match TRBD1. With V trimmed by 6 bases and J by 5 bases, 2 bases remained unmatched. CDR3 length equals 13 residues. Germline CDR1 is SGHTA and CDR2 is FQGTGA. CDR3 sequence: CASRGTGGTEAFF. For the CDR3, the DNA is TGTGCCAGCAGGGGGACAGGGGGAACTGAAGCTTTCTTT.

The chain uses TRBV12-5 and TRBJ2-1, with D maybe TRBD1 (6 bases). From germline, CDR1 is LGHNT and CDR2 FRNRAP. V was clipped by 5 bases and J by 2 bases, with 19 bases between them. This CDR3 has 17 amino acids. The CDR3 spells CASGIQGFTKTYNEQFF. The CDR3 DNA reads as TGTGCTAGTGGTATACAGGGTTTCACTAAAACCTACAATGAGCAGTTCTTC. The entire variable domain, with the rest obtained from reference TRBV12-5 and TRBJ2-1, is as follows: DARVTQTPRHKVTEMGQEVTMRCQPILGHNTVFWYRQTMMQGLELLAYFRNRAPLDDSGMPKDRFSAEMPDATLATLKIQPSEPRDSAVYFCASGIQGFTKTYNEQFFGPGTRLTVL.

This clone was observed a single time. V and J are TRBV5-6 and TRBJ1-4; D perhaps matches TRBD1 (5 bases). The CDR3 length is 17 residues. The germline V gene encodes CDR1 SGHDT and CDR2 YYEEEE. Between the trimmed V and J ends, which lost 3 bases and 0 bases, there was a span of 15 bases. CDR3 sequence reads: CASSWGPTPATNEKLFF. For the CDR3, the DNA is TGTGCCAGCAGCTGGGGCCCGACACCCGCAACTAATGAAAAACTGTTTTTT.

The V and J genes are TRBV11-2 and TRBJ2-7; 7 bases line up with TRBD1. This CDR3 spans 13 amino acids. In germline, CDR1 is SGHAT, CDR2 FQNNGV. V shed 5 bases, J shed 4 bases, and the junction held 5 bases outside the gene matches. In nucleotides, the CDR3 is TGTGCCAGCAGCCCCGGGACAGAGTACGAGCAGTACTTC. Protein sequence: CASSPGTEYEQYF.

This rearrangement joins TRBV6-6 to TRBJ1-2, with TRBD1 matching over 7 bases. CDR3 length equals 16 residues. CDR1 is MNHNY and CDR2 is SVGAGI in the germline V gene (reference sequence). Trimming cost V 2 bases and J 7 bases; bases outside gene matches: 13. The CDR3 region has the DNA TGTGCCAGCAGTTACGAAGGACAGGCTAGGGTTTCTGGCTACACCTTC. This sequence encodes CASSYEGQARVSGYTF.

The chain is built from TRBV5-6 and TRBJ2-7; 9 nucleotides match TRBD1. This CDR3 spans 16 amino acids. Germline-derived CDR1 and CDR2 are SGHDT and YYEEEE. V shed 0 bases and J 7 bases; nucleotides not matched to a gene: 11. Written as DNA, the CDR3 is TGTGCCAGCAGCTTGGGATGGACAGGGGATCCGGAGGAGCAGTACTTC. It translates to CASSLGWTGDPEEQYF.

The genes are TRBV5-1 and TRBJ1-4; 7 bases align to TRBD1. V was pared by 0 bases and J by 5 bases, with 13 bases of the junction left unmatched. CDR3 size: 18 residues. Looked up from germline, CDR1 is SGHRS and CDR2 is YFSETQ. The CDR3 spells CASSLATRGAMLNEKLFF. The CDR3, as DNA: TGCGCCAGCAGCTTGGCCACCAGGGGGGCGATGTTAAATGAAAAACTGTTTTTT.

V is TRBV27 and J is TRBJ2-2; D call uncertain. Germline V CDR1 and CDR2: MNHEY, SMNVEV (reference sequence). The CDR3 length is 15 residues. Trimming removed 3 bases from V and 3 bases from J, with 11 bases in between. The CDR3 sequence: CASSLKRTYTGELFF. DNA of the CDR3: TGTGCCAGCAGTTTGAAGCGCACTTACACCGGGGAGCTGTTTTTT.

CDR3 DNA sequence: TGTGCCAGCAGTGACAGGGGCGGTCAGCCCCAGCATTTT. Protein: CASSDRGGQPQHF. This chain joins TRBV27 and TRBJ1-5, with 8 bases aligning to TRBD1. Losses at the gene ends were 5 bases for V and 6 bases for J; bases not matched to a gene: 3. Germline lookup yields CDR1 MNHEY and CDR2 SMNVEV (reference sequence). The CDR3 has 13 residues.

The V and J genes are TRBV6-5 and TRBJ1-2; 8 bases match TRBD1. Looked up from germline, CDR1 is MNHEY and CDR2 is SVGAGI. With 10 bases clipped from V and 6 bases from J, the junction kept 10 bases outside the gene matches. This CDR3 contains 13 residues. CDR3 in DNA: TGTGCCACTCACAGGGGGTGTGAACATGGCTACACCTTC. Residues: CATHRGCEHGYTF.

The rearrangement uses TRBV7-3 and TRBJ2-2; perhaps TRBD2 as D (6 bases). With 3 bases removed from V and 4 bases from J, the gap between germline ends came to 15 bases. CDR3 length: 16 residues. Looked up from germline, CDR1 is SGHTA and CDR2 is FQGTGA. The CDR3 is CASSFGAVGGTGELFF. In DNA, the CDR3 is TGTGCCAGCAGCTTTGGGGCGGTCGGGGGCACCGGGGAGCTGTTTTTT.

V is TRBV6-5 and J is TRBJ1-2; D is unresolved. The length of the CDR3 is 15 residues. V was pared by 4 bases and J by 2 bases, with 14 bases between. CDR1 and CDR2 from the germline V gene are MNHEY and SVGAGI. This CDR3 reads CASSSYPTGNYGYTF. CDR3 bases: TGTGCCAGCAGTTCCTACCCGACGGGAAACTATGGCTACACCTTC.

J is TRBJ1-2 and V is TRBV7-2; 7 nucleotides line up with TRBD1. V dropped 5 bases and J dropped 8; count of bases not matched to a gene: 8. CDR1 and CDR2 (germline): SGHTA, FQGNSA. CDR3 size: 13 residues. CDR3 in amino acids: CASSRQGMGGYTF. The CDR3 DNA reads as TGTGCCAGCAGCCGACAGGGCATGGGCGGCTACACCTTC.

The chain employs TRBV29-1 and TRBJ2-7; unclear D gene. The CDR3 sequence is 13 residues long. V lost 4 bases to trimming and J lost 3 bases, with 13 bases between them. Germline V CDR1 and CDR2: SQVTM, ANQGSEA. CDR3 nucleotides: TGCAGCGTTGGTTGGGTCGCAGGCTACGAGCAGTACTTC. Protein sequence: CSVGWVAGYEQYF.

J is TRBJ2-1 and V is TRBV27; TRBD2 agrees at 7 bases. With V trimmed by 3 bases and J by 0 bases, 2 bases remained unmatched. This CDR3 comprises 15 residues. Looked up from germline, CDR1 is MNHEY and CDR2 is SMNVEV (reference sequence). The CDR3: CASSLRGSSYNEQFF. The CDR3 DNA is TGTGCCAGCAGTTTGCGGGGGAGCTCCTACAATGAGCAGTTCTTC.

The CDR3 region is CASSLELPGQQETQYF. In DNA, the CDR3 is TGCGCCAGCAGCTTGGAGTTGCCGGGACAGCAAGAGACCCAGTACTTC. This chain connects TRBV5-1 to TRBJ2-5; 7 bases agree with TRBD1. Per germline, CDR1 SGHRS and CDR2 YFSETQ. Trimming at V came to 0 bases and at J to 2 bases, leaving 7 bases not matched to a gene. The CDR3 runs to 16 residues.

The genes are TRBV12-5 and TRBJ1-1; weak D call: TRBD1 (5 bases). V lost 4 bases to trimming and J lost 4 bases, with 16 bases between them. Germline values: CDR1 LGHNT, CDR2 FRNRAP. This CDR3 spans 15 amino acids. CDR3 protein: CASGSGGSVGTEAFF. As DNA, the CDR3 is TGTGCTAGTGGTTCCGGGGGTTCGGTGGGCACTGAAGCTTTCTTT.

This chain links TRBV10-1 with TRBJ2-5; TRBD2 matches at 8 bases. Germline-derived CDR1 and CDR2 are WNHNN and SYGVQD (reference sequence). There are 13 residues in the CDR3. V dropped 10 bases and J dropped 5; count of bases not matched to a gene: 9. The chain's CDR3 is CATIGGAKETQYF. For the CDR3, the DNA is TGCGCCACAATCGGGGGGGCCAAGGAGACCCAGTACTTC.

The CDR3 region is CASSLDKNQPQHF. As DNA, the CDR3 is TGTGCCAGCAGCTTGGACAAGAATCAGCCCCAGCATTTT. The genes are TRBV5-4 and TRBJ1-5; D gene uncertain. V lost 0 bases and J 4 bases, leaving 5 bases between the germline ends. CDR1 and CDR2 from the germline V gene are SGHNT and YYREEE (reference sequence). The CDR3 totals 13 residues.

The genes are TRBV30 and TRBJ2-1; 9 bases are shared with TRBD2. CDR3 length equals 17 residues. The V segment lost 1 base and the J segment 0 bases; nucleotides outside the gene matches: 7. Looked up from germline, CDR1 is GTSNPN and CDR2 is SVGIG (reference sequence). The CDR3 loop is CAWSGGLASFSYNEQFF. The CDR3 DNA follows: TGTGCCTGGAGTGGGGGACTAGCTTCTTTCTCCTACAATGAGCAGTTCTTC.

V usage is TRBV29-1 and J usage is TRBJ1-1, with unresolved D. Germline lookup yields CDR1 SQVTM and CDR2 ANQGSEA. The CDR3 contains 10 residues. V lost 7 bases and J lost 7, with 10 bases in between. CDR3 DNA: TGCAGCGGCCGGGAGAATGAAGCTTTCTTT. As protein: CSGRENEAFF.

The gene calls are TRBV11-2 and TRBJ2-2; 7 bases are shared with TRBD2. The CDR3 loop spans 14 amino acids. Germline values: CDR1 SGHAT, CDR2 FQNNGV. V was pared by 4 bases and J by 2 bases, with 1 base of the junction left unmatched. The CDR3 spells CASSSGLNTGELFF. In DNA, the CDR3 is TGTGCCAGCAGCTCGGGACTAAACACCGGGGAGCTGTTTTTT.

The sample holds a few counts of this clone. This chain connects TRBV6-4 to TRBJ1-5; 11 positions agree with TRBD1. Germline V CDR1 and CDR2: MRHNA, SNTAGT. With V trimmed by 6 bases and J by 6 bases, 4 bases remained unmatched. CDR3 length: 14 residues. The CDR3 DNA reads as TGTGCCAGCAGCGGGACAGGGGGGACTCAGCCCCAGCATTTT. This encodes CASSGTGGTQPQHF.

This chain joins TRBV30 and TRBJ2-7; D unclear. The CDR3 is 11 amino acids. Trimming shortened V by 0 bases and J by 5 bases, and 5 bases separated the two germline ends. CDR1 and CDR2 (germline): GTSNPN, SVGIG (reference sequence). This chain's CDR3 is CAWSVYNEQYF. The DNA for the CDR3 is TGTGCCTGGAGTGTATACAACGAGCAGTACTTC.

The gene calls are TRBV12-5 and TRBJ1-1; 7 nucleotides agree with TRBD1. Germline loops: CDR1 LGHNT, CDR2 FRNRAP. After removal of 5 bases from V and 4 bases from J, the junction contained 10 bases not matched to a gene. The CDR3 sequence is 15 residues long. CDR3 amino acids: CASGHGTETLTEAFF. DNA for the CDR3: TGTGCTAGTGGTCATGGGACAGAGACGCTCACTGAAGCTTTCTTT.

The CDR3 reads CASSSSGTETDTQYF. CDR3 coding DNA: TGTGCCAGCAGCTCTTCCGGGACAGAGACAGATACGCAGTATTTT. This rearrangement joins TRBV7-9 to TRBJ2-3; 7 nucleotides match TRBD1. Germline V gives CDR1 SEHNR, CDR2 FQNEAQ (reference sequence). This CDR3 is built from 15 residues. The ends lost 4 bases at V and 3 bases at J; junction bases unmatched: 7.

The V gene is TRBV28, the J gene TRBJ2-1, with 10 bases lining up with TRBD2. CDR1 is MDHEN, CDR2 SYDVKM, per germline. J lost 8 bases, V lost 8 bases, and 12 bases had no gene match. The CDR3 consists of 15 residues. CDR3 nucleotide sequence: TGTGCCAGCCCAAAGGTGGGGACTAGCGTCGATGAGCAGTTCTTC. Protein product: CASPKVGTSVDEQFF.

This chain uses TRBV7-2 with TRBJ2-5; 10 bases align to TRBD2. J gave up 7 bases and V 3 bases, and 5 bases lay outside the gene matches. This CDR3 spans 14 amino acids. Germline CDR1 reads SGHTA; CDR2 reads FQGNSA. CDR3 sequence: CASSFRLAGGTQYF. The DNA of the CDR3 is TGTGCCAGCAGCTTCCGACTAGCGGGCGGGACCCAGTACTTC.